Listed below are T cell receptor beta chains from one sample, sequenced in a study of pediatric ulcerative colitis. The table came from immunoSEQ multiplex PCR; TCRdb's copy has only in-frame clones and leaves some out. The top ten hold roughly 8.6% of the sample, which has approximately 38,000 clones, roughly 70% seen once. Sequenced material: gut tissue. These receptors originate from a boy between 10 and 17 years old with severe ulcerative colitis. Both conserved end residues are part of each CDR3. The D gene is left open where the match is weak. Size is stated for part of the rows, as once, few or many counts, or as a class when the clone is expanded.

j_call: TRBJ1-4
d_call: NA
v_call: TRBV30
clone_size: NA
cdr3_length: 12
cdr3_aa: CAWSVGREKLFF
cdr3_nt: TGTGCCTGGAGTGTGGGGCGGGAAAAACTGTTTTTT

j_call: TRBJ2-2
d_call: TRBD2
v_call: TRBV7-2
clone_size: NA
cdr3_length: 15
cdr3_aa: CASSLVSSGAGELFF
cdr3_nt: TGTGCCAGCAGCTTAGTTTCTAGCGGGGCTGGGGAGCTGTTTTTT

j_call: TRBJ1-5
d_call: TRBD1
v_call: TRBV19
clone_size: NA
cdr3_length: 16
cdr3_aa: CASSIDLITGGQPQHF
cdr3_nt: TGTGCCAGTAGTATAGATCTCATAACAGGGGGACAGCCCCAGCATTTT

j_call: TRBJ1-5
d_call: TRBD1
v_call: TRBV7-2
clone_size: NA
cdr3_length: 19
cdr3_aa: CASSSRTGGWGISNQPQHF
cdr3_nt: TGTGCCAGCAGCTCCCGGACAGGGGGCTGGGGTATCAGCAATCAGCCCCAGCATTTT

j_call: TRBJ1-2
d_call: NA
v_call: TRBV6-1
clone_size: NA
cdr3_length: 17
cdr3_aa: CASSEMEGLGRDYGYTF
cdr3_nt: TGTGCCAGCAGTGAAATGGAGGGGCTCGGTCGAGACTATGGCTACACCTTC

j_call: TRBJ2-1
d_call: NA
v_call: TRBV2
clone_size: NA
cdr3_length: 12
cdr3_aa: CASGKYYNEQFF
cdr3_nt: TGTGCCAGTGGGAAATACTACAATGAGCAGTTCTTC

j_call: TRBJ1-2
d_call: NA
v_call: TRBV28
clone_size: once
cdr3_length: 16
cdr3_aa: CASSPQSGGVSGGYTF
cdr3_nt: TGTGCCAGCAGCCCACAATCGGGCGGGGTGTCTGGGGGCTACACCTTC

j_call: TRBJ2-3
d_call: NA
v_call: TRBV18
clone_size: NA
cdr3_length: 14
cdr3_aa: CASSHRDLTDTQYF
cdr3_nt: TGTGCCAGCTCACACCGGGACCTCACAGATACGCAGTATTTT

j_call: TRBJ2-7
d_call: NA
v_call: TRBV19
clone_size: few
cdr3_length: 13
cdr3_aa: CASTPRVLGEQYF
cdr3_nt: TGTGCCAGTACCCCACGGGTACTGGGGGAGCAGTACTTC

j_call: TRBJ1-2
d_call: NA
v_call: TRBV11-2
clone_size: NA
cdr3_length: 15
cdr3_aa: CASSPGGAPLGGYTF
cdr3_nt: TGTGCCAGCAGCCCCGGGGGGGCCCCGCTGGGGGGCTACACCTTC

j_call: TRBJ2-7
d_call: NA
v_call: TRBV20-1
clone_size: once
cdr3_length: 11
cdr3_aa: CSAAFAYEQYF
cdr3_nt: TGCAGTGCTGCCTTCGCTTACGAGCAGTACTTC

j_call: TRBJ2-1
d_call: TRBD1
v_call: TRBV27
clone_size: NA
cdr3_length: 14
cdr3_aa: CASRETGSYNEQFF
cdr3_nt: TGTGCCAGCAGGGAGACAGGGTCCTACAATGAGCAGTTCTTC

j_call: TRBJ2-3
d_call: NA
v_call: TRBV9
clone_size: NA
cdr3_length: 15
cdr3_aa: CASSVGVQGIDTQYF
cdr3_nt: TGTGCCAGCAGCGTAGGGGTCCAGGGCATAGATACGCAGTATTTT

j_call: TRBJ1-5
d_call: NA
v_call: TRBV7-9
clone_size: NA
cdr3_length: 15
cdr3_aa: CASSLDGHNNQPQHF
cdr3_nt: TGTGCCAGCAGCTTAGATGGACACAACAATCAGCCCCAGCATTTT

j_call: TRBJ1-3
d_call: NA
v_call: TRBV7-9
clone_size: once
cdr3_length: 16
cdr3_aa: CASSLGLGNSGNTIYF
cdr3_nt: TGTGCCAGCAGCTTAGGCTTAGGGAACTCTGGAAACACCATATATTTT

j_call: TRBJ2-3
d_call: NA
v_call: TRBV28
clone_size: NA
cdr3_length: 15
cdr3_aa: CASSRISTPKDTQYF
cdr3_nt: TGTGCCAGCAGCAGGATATCGACTCCTAAAGATACGCAGTATTTT

j_call: TRBJ2-5
d_call: NA
v_call: TRBV11-3
clone_size: NA
cdr3_length: 15
cdr3_aa: CASSLGRAGLETQYF
cdr3_nt: TGTGCCAGCAGCTTAGGACGGGCGGGGCTGGAGACCCAGTACTTC

j_call: TRBJ2-3
d_call: NA
v_call: TRBV7-9
clone_size: once
cdr3_length: 12
cdr3_aa: CASSFVSDTQYF
cdr3_nt: TGTGCCAGCAGCTTCGTTTCTGATACGCAGTATTTT

j_call: TRBJ2-7
d_call: NA
v_call: TRBV4-1
clone_size: NA
cdr3_length: 16
cdr3_aa: CASSQDGRTGVIEQYF
cdr3_nt: TGCGCCAGCAGCCAAGACGGGAGGACAGGAGTGATTGAGCAGTACTTC

j_call: TRBJ2-1
d_call: NA
v_call: TRBV27
clone_size: NA
cdr3_length: 13
cdr3_aa: CASSLQEGTEQFF
cdr3_nt: TGTGCCAGCAGTCTCCAGGAGGGGACAGAGCAGTTCTTC

j_call: TRBJ2-7
d_call: TRBD2
v_call: TRBV19
clone_size: NA
cdr3_length: 14
cdr3_aa: CASATSGGVYEQYF
cdr3_nt: TGTGCCAGCGCAACTAGTGGGGGGGTCTACGAGCAGTACTTC

j_call: TRBJ2-1
d_call: TRBD1
v_call: TRBV6-5
clone_size: NA
cdr3_length: 15
cdr3_aa: CASRPRGRENNEQFF
cdr3_nt: TGTGCCAGCAGACCCAGGGGGCGCGAGAATAATGAGCAGTTCTTC

j_call: TRBJ1-4
d_call: TRBD1
v_call: TRBV27
clone_size: NA
cdr3_length: 15
cdr3_aa: CASSSIRGTNEKLFF
cdr3_nt: TGTGCCAGCAGTTCTATCAGGGGGACTAATGAAAAACTGTTTTTT

j_call: TRBJ2-7
d_call: TRBD1
v_call: TRBV18
clone_size: NA
cdr3_length: 19
cdr3_aa: CASSPLIPPKDRAGAEQYF
cdr3_nt: TGTGCCAGCTCACCACTTATTCCACCCAAAGACAGGGCCGGGGCGGAGCAGTACTTC

j_call: TRBJ1-5
d_call: NA
v_call: TRBV4-1
clone_size: few
cdr3_length: 13
cdr3_aa: CASSLGTNQPQHF
cdr3_nt: TGCGCCAGCAGCCTCGGGACCAATCAGCCCCAGCATTTT

j_call: TRBJ2-3
d_call: NA
v_call: TRBV5-1
clone_size: NA
cdr3_length: 13
cdr3_aa: CASSLTGTDTQYF
cdr3_nt: TGCGCCAGCAGCTTAACGGGGACAGATACGCAGTATTTT

j_call: TRBJ1-5
d_call: TRBD1
v_call: TRBV5-8
clone_size: NA
cdr3_length: 18
cdr3_aa: CASSKPPKGGYSNQPQHF
cdr3_nt: TGTGCCAGCAGCAAACCCCCCAAAGGGGGCTATAGCAATCAGCCCCAGCATTTT

j_call: TRBJ1-4
d_call: NA
v_call: TRBV4-1
clone_size: NA
cdr3_length: 18
cdr3_aa: CASSQVPSWFRGDEKLFF
cdr3_nt: TGCGCCAGCAGCCAAGTCCCCTCATGGTTCAGGGGAGATGAAAAACTGTTTTTT

j_call: TRBJ2-3
d_call: NA
v_call: TRBV5-6
clone_size: NA
cdr3_length: 15
cdr3_aa: CASSFGPDSTDTQYF
cdr3_nt: TGTGCCAGCAGCTTCGGACCGGACAGCACAGATACGCAGTATTTT

j_call: TRBJ2-3
d_call: NA
v_call: TRBV27
clone_size: NA
cdr3_length: 15
cdr3_aa: CASSMTTAGTDTQYF
cdr3_nt: TGTGCCAGCAGTATGACGACAGCCGGCACAGATACGCAGTATTTT

j_call: TRBJ1-2
d_call: TRBD1
v_call: TRBV27
clone_size: NA
cdr3_length: 15
cdr3_aa: CASSSGQGFTYGYTF
cdr3_nt: TGTGCCAGCAGTTCGGGACAGGGTTTTACTTATGGCTACACCTTC

j_call: TRBJ2-1
d_call: NA
v_call: TRBV4-2
clone_size: few
cdr3_length: 15
cdr3_aa: CASSQGTNPYNEQFF
cdr3_nt: TGTGCCAGCAGCCAAGGGACTAATCCTTACAATGAGCAGTTCTTC

j_call: TRBJ1-2
d_call: NA
v_call: TRBV28
clone_size: NA
cdr3_length: 14
cdr3_aa: CASTPPAQGYGYTF
cdr3_nt: TGTGCCAGCACCCCCCCCGCACAGGGCTATGGCTACACCTTC

j_call: TRBJ2-2
d_call: NA
v_call: TRBV7-3
clone_size: medium-sized
cdr3_length: 15
cdr3_aa: CASSPMGGAGGELFF
cdr3_nt: TGTGCCAGCAGCCCCATGGGGGGGGCTGGCGGGGAGCTGTTTTTT

j_call: TRBJ1-6
d_call: NA
v_call: TRBV6-6
clone_size: NA
cdr3_length: 15
cdr3_aa: CASRNNRDAGSPLHF
cdr3_nt: TGTGCCAGCAGAAACAACAGGGATGCGGGGTCACCCCTCCACTTT

j_call: TRBJ2-3
d_call: TRBD1
v_call: TRBV6-1
clone_size: NA
cdr3_length: 15
cdr3_aa: CASRGQGSGTDTQYF
cdr3_nt: TGTGCCAGCAGGGGACAGGGGTCGGGGACAGATACGCAGTATTTT

j_call: TRBJ2-2
d_call: NA
v_call: TRBV7-2
clone_size: NA
cdr3_length: 14
cdr3_aa: CASRGGMDTGELFF
cdr3_nt: TGTGCCAGCAGAGGGGGGATGGACACCGGGGAGCTGTTTTTT

j_call: TRBJ1-1
d_call: NA
v_call: TRBV6-5
clone_size: NA
cdr3_length: 15
cdr3_aa: CASSYMGGGGTEAFF
cdr3_nt: TGTGCCAGCAGTTATATGGGGGGTGGAGGCACTGAAGCTTTCTTT

j_call: TRBJ1-4
d_call: TRBD1
v_call: TRBV9
clone_size: NA
cdr3_length: 14
cdr3_aa: CASSPQGAQEKLFF
cdr3_nt: TGTGCCAGCAGCCCCCAGGGGGCGCAAGAAAAACTGTTTTTT

j_call: TRBJ2-7
d_call: TRBD1
v_call: TRBV5-1
clone_size: few
cdr3_length: 17
cdr3_aa: CASSRDPQGASSYEQYF
cdr3_nt: TGCGCCAGCAGCCGAGACCCACAGGGGGCGAGCTCCTACGAGCAGTACTTC

j_call: TRBJ1-1
d_call: NA
v_call: TRBV7-6
clone_size: NA
cdr3_length: 14
cdr3_aa: CASSAARGNTEAFF
cdr3_nt: TGTGCCAGCAGCGCCGCCAGGGGCAACACTGAAGCTTTCTTT

j_call: TRBJ2-3
d_call: NA
v_call: TRBV19
clone_size: few
cdr3_length: 14
cdr3_aa: CASSIGQLTDTQYF
cdr3_nt: TGTGCCAGTAGTATAGGGCAGCTCACAGATACGCAGTATTTT

j_call: TRBJ2-3
d_call: NA
v_call: TRBV6-5
clone_size: NA
cdr3_length: 14
cdr3_aa: CASSSRQGTDTQYF
cdr3_nt: TGTGCCAGCAGTTCGAGACAGGGCACAGATACGCAGTATTTT

j_call: TRBJ2-7
d_call: TRBD1
v_call: TRBV15
clone_size: NA
cdr3_length: 15
cdr3_aa: CATSGNRDSSYEQYF
cdr3_nt: TGTGCCACCAGCGGAAACCGGGACAGCTCCTACGAGCAGTACTTC

j_call: TRBJ2-3
d_call: NA
v_call: TRBV18
clone_size: NA
cdr3_length: 15
cdr3_aa: CASSPPEGGKDTQYF
cdr3_nt: TGTGCCAGCTCACCACCGGAGGGGGGCAAGGATACGCAGTATTTT

j_call: TRBJ2-7
d_call: NA
v_call: TRBV2
clone_size: NA
cdr3_length: 16
cdr3_aa: CASSGTTSGDPYEQYF
cdr3_nt: TGTGCCAGCAGTGGGACGACTAGTGGGGATCCCTACGAGCAGTACTTC

j_call: TRBJ2-3
d_call: TRBD1
v_call: TRBV7-9
clone_size: NA
cdr3_length: 16
cdr3_aa: CASSFDRGLSADTQYF
cdr3_nt: TGTGCCAGCAGCTTCGACAGGGGGTTATCGGCAGATACGCAGTATTTT

j_call: TRBJ1-2
d_call: NA
v_call: TRBV11-2
clone_size: NA
cdr3_length: 14
cdr3_aa: CASSLVAGDYGYTF
cdr3_nt: TGTGCCAGCAGCTTAGTGGCGGGAGACTATGGCTACACCTTC

j_call: TRBJ1-5
d_call: TRBD1
v_call: TRBV29-1
clone_size: NA
cdr3_length: 12
cdr3_aa: CSAGQGRQPQHF
cdr3_nt: TGCAGCGCTGGACAGGGCAGACAGCCCCAGCATTTT

j_call: TRBJ1-3
d_call: NA
v_call: TRBV9
clone_size: NA
cdr3_length: 13
cdr3_aa: CASSAHSGNTIYF
cdr3_nt: TGTGCCAGCAGCGCGCACTCTGGAAACACCATATATTTT

j_call: TRBJ1-2
d_call: NA
v_call: TRBV11-1
clone_size: NA
cdr3_length: 12
cdr3_aa: CASSPQRGGYTF
cdr3_nt: TGTGCCAGCAGCCCCCAACGGGGAGGCTACACCTTC

j_call: TRBJ1-1
d_call: NA
v_call: TRBV29-1
clone_size: NA
cdr3_length: 13
cdr3_aa: CSVDTGSNTEAFF
cdr3_nt: TGCAGCGTTGATACAGGAAGCAACACTGAAGCTTTCTTT

j_call: TRBJ2-7
d_call: NA
v_call: TRBV9
clone_size: NA
cdr3_length: 19
cdr3_aa: CASSPRSHETGGINYEQYF
cdr3_nt: TGTGCCAGCAGCCCTCGTAGCCATGAGACAGGTGGGATTAACTACGAGCAGTACTTC

j_call: TRBJ1-1
d_call: TRBD1
v_call: TRBV28
clone_size: NA
cdr3_length: 16
cdr3_aa: CASSPNRGLMNTEAFF
cdr3_nt: TGTGCCAGCAGTCCTAACAGGGGACTCATGAACACTGAAGCTTTCTTT

j_call: TRBJ1-2
d_call: NA
v_call: TRBV6-5
clone_size: once
cdr3_length: 14
cdr3_aa: CASSPSGRSYGYTF
cdr3_nt: TGTGCCAGCAGTCCTTCAGGGCGTTCCTATGGCTACACCTTC

j_call: TRBJ2-7
d_call: NA
v_call: TRBV11-2
clone_size: NA
cdr3_length: 14
cdr3_aa: CASSLGYRDYEQYF
cdr3_nt: TGTGCCAGCAGCTTAGGGTACAGAGACTACGAGCAGTACTTC